These 18 T cell receptor beta chains were all obtained from the same sample, sequenced in a study of blood T cell repertoires in COVID-19. Using immunoSEQ multiplex PCR, the repertoire was profiled, and TCRdb retains in-frame clones only, with some absent. This sample has fewer than 80,000 clones; about four fifths occur once, and the top ten carry roughly a tenth. The specimen was peripheral blood. The receptor source for this set is a human donor in a cohort sampled during active COVID-19.

The chain is built from TRBV27 and TRBJ2-7; 7 bases match TRBD2. V was pared by 6 bases and J by 2 bases, with 13 bases of the junction left unmatched. CDR3 length equals 16 residues. Germline CDR1 is MNHEY and CDR2 is SMNVEV (reference sequence). The CDR3 coding sequence is TGTGCCAGCAGGGTCAGCCGGCCTAGCGGAGCCTACGAGCAGTACTTC. This codes for CASRVSRPSGAYEQYF.

This chain's CDR3 is CASSLFTGLNEKLFF. CDR3 nucleotides: TGTGCCAGCAGCCTATTTACAGGGCTTAATGAAAAACTGTTTTTT. This chain uses TRBV7-8 with TRBJ1-4; TRBD1 might be the D (6 bases). Trimming cost V 5 bases and J 4 bases, with 14 bases left between them. In germline, CDR1 is SGHVS, CDR2 FQNEAQ. This CDR3 is 15 amino acids long.

This clone occurred once. This chain connects TRBV19 to TRBJ1-4, with no clear D. The J call could be wrong; TRBJ2-2 is a better fit for the DNA end. This CDR3 contains 12 residues. The germline V gene encodes CDR1 LNHDA and CDR2 SQIVND (reference sequence). The CDR3 DNA reads TGTGCCAGTAGTATACAGACAAGGGAGCTGTTTTTT. Translation gives CASSIQTRELFF.

The chain couples TRBV7-2 to TRBJ1-5; D unresolved. Trimming removed 3 bases at V and 0 bases at J, with 9 bases between. The CDR3 length is 15 residues. Germline values: CDR1 SGHTA, CDR2 FQGNSA. This CDR3 reads CASSFSGNSNQPQHF. The DNA for the CDR3 is TGTGCCAGCAGCTTCTCGGGGAATAGCAATCAGCCCCAGCATTTT.

A remark on this clone: Other nucleotide sequences from this sample produce the same CDR3. The chain combines TRBV12-3 or TRBV12-4 with TRBJ1-1; D call uncertain. The CDR3 has 13 residues. Trimming left V 3 bases short and J 1 base short, with 6 bases between. The CDR3 coding sequence is TGTGCCAGCAGTTTGACGGGGAACACTGAAGCTTTCTTT. Protein sequence: CASSLTGNTEAFF.

This chain uses TRBV9 with TRBJ2-1; 10 bases agree with TRBD2. The CDR3 totals 16 residues. The germline CDR1 and CDR2 sequences are SGDLS and YYNGEE. The V segment lost 3 bases and the J segment 8 bases; nucleotides outside the gene matches: 11. CDR3: CASSGVGLAGVDEQFF. DNA of the CDR3: TGTGCCAGCAGCGGGGTGGGGCTAGCGGGAGTTGATGAGCAGTTCTTC.

This chain joins TRBV9 and TRBJ1-1; maybe TRBD1 (5 bases). Germline V gives CDR1 SGDLS, CDR2 YYNGEE. The CDR3 sequence is 14 residues long. Trimming removed 0 bases from V and 5 bases from J, with 11 bases in between. The CDR3 is CASSVATGGTEAFF. The CDR3 DNA reads as TGTGCCAGCAGCGTAGCTACGGGGGGGACTGAAGCTTTCTTT.

The chain employs TRBV5-1 and TRBJ1-2; unclear D gene. V shed 3 bases and J shed 8 bases, with 17 bases lying between them. Germline loops: CDR1 SGHRS, CDR2 YFSETQ. The CDR3 is made up of 14 amino acids. The CDR3 region has the DNA TGCGCCAGCAGCTCGGGGTCCGAAAGCGGGGGCTACACCTTC. Translated, it gives CASSSGSESGGYTF.

This chain links TRBV28 with TRBJ1-1; no firm D call. The ends were cut back, 7 bases at V and 10 bases at J, with 19 bases in the middle. Germline CDR1 and CDR2: MDHEN and SYDVKM. The CDR3 is 13 residues long. Written as DNA, the CDR3 is TGTGCCAGCACCGTCGGATCCCTTCGCGGAGCTTTCTTT. This gives the protein CASTVGSLRGAFF.

The chain is built from TRBV7-6 and TRBJ2-7, with D perhaps matching TRBD2 (6 bases). Germline V gene lookup returns CDR1 SGHVS and CDR2 FNYEAQ. With 2 bases removed from V and 7 bases from J, the gap between germline ends came to 18 bases. The CDR3 contains 15 residues. The CDR3 loop is CASSLLGGTRGEQYF. In DNA, the CDR3 is TGTGCCAGCAGCTTACTAGGCGGGACCCGGGGGGAGCAGTACTTC.

The V and J genes are TRBV11-2 and TRBJ2-7, with no clear D. Trimming shortened V by 5 bases and J by 3 bases, and 14 bases separated the two germline ends. This CDR3 comprises 14 residues. Germline V lookup: CDR1 SGHAT, CDR2 FQNNGV. The chain's CDR3 is CASSRPRPDYEQYF. In DNA form, the CDR3 reads TGTGCCAGCAGCCGCCCGCGGCCGGACTACGAGCAGTACTTC.

This chain links TRBV6-1 with TRBJ2-7; 8 bases are a match to TRBD1. After removal of 3 bases from V and 6 bases from J, the junction contained 7 bases not matched to a gene. This CDR3 comprises 14 residues. Germline lookup yields CDR1 MNHNS and CDR2 SASEGT. CDR3 in amino acids: CASSDRGLFSEQYF. Here the CDR3 DNA reads TGTGCCAGCAGTGACAGGGGGCTTTTCTCCGAGCAGTACTTC.

This clone was observed a handful of times. V gene TRBV9 combines with J gene TRBJ1-1, with TRBD1 identical over 9 bases. The germline gives CDR1 SGDLS, CDR2 YYNGEE. Trimming took 0 bases from V and 6 from J; bases not matched to a gene: 3. The CDR3 has 14 amino acids. This CDR3 is CASSVVQGAAEAFF. The CDR3 DNA sequence: TGTGCCAGCAGCGTAGTACAGGGGGCCGCTGAAGCTTTCTTT.

This sequence joins TRBV7-8 and TRBJ2-3; 9 positions agree with TRBD1. The germline V gene has CDR1 SGHVS and CDR2 FQNEAQ. J was trimmed by 0 bases and V by 5 bases; bases with no gene match: 18. The CDR3 is made up of 20 amino acids. The CDR3 DNA sequence: TGTGCCAGCAGCCTTTATGGCGGACAGGGGTTTTCTTCTAGCACAGATACGCAGTATTTT. Translated: CASSLYGGQGFSSSTDTQYF.

V is TRBV13 and J is TRBJ2-3, with TRBD2 identical over 8 bases. CDR1 PRHDT and CDR2 FYEKMQ come from the germline V gene (reference sequence). V lost 0 bases and J lost 1; bases outside the gene matches: 0. The CDR3 totals 15 residues. The CDR3: CASSLGTSGTDTQYF. CDR3 nucleotide sequence: TGTGCCAGCAGCTTAGGGACTAGCGGCACAGATACGCAGTATTTT.

This clone was seen only a few times. This CDR3 is CASSRQGYEQYF. Written as DNA, the CDR3 is TGTGCCAGCAGTCGACAGGGCTACGAGCAGTACTTC. The genes are TRBV11-1 and TRBJ2-7, with 7 positions matching TRBD1. This CDR3 is built from 12 residues. Germline CDR1 and CDR2: SGHAT and FQDESV (reference sequence). The V gene end was trimmed by 6 bases and the J gene end by 3 bases; junction bases not matched to a gene: 2. Full variable domain (remainder filled in from reference TRBV11-1 and TRBJ2-7): EAEVAQSPRYKITEKSQAVAFWCDPISGHATLYWYRQILGQGPELLVQFQDESVVDDSQLPKDRFSAERLKGVDSTLKIQPAELGDSAMYLCASSRQGYEQYFGPGTRLTVT.

V is TRBV18 and J is TRBJ1-1, with 12 bases identical to TRBD1. This CDR3 contains 17 residues. V dropped 1 base and J dropped 3; count of bases not matched to a gene: 6. The germline gives CDR1 KGHSH, CDR2 LQKENI. The CDR3 loop is CASSPRGTGGGYTEAFF. CDR3 in DNA: TGTGCCAGCTCACCACGAGGGACAGGGGGCGGATACACTGAAGCTTTCTTT.

CDR3 nucleotide sequence: TGTGCCAGCAGCCTCGACAGTCGTCGGGCCAACGTCCTGACTTTC. Its translation is CASSLDSRRANVLTF. This chain joins TRBV6-5 and TRBJ2-6; maybe TRBD1 (5 bases). The germline V gene has CDR1 MNHEY and CDR2 SVGAGI. The CDR3 is 15 amino acids. The V gene lost 6 bases and the J gene lost 5 bases, with 14 bases spanning the gap.